This T cell receptor beta chain appears in the sequencing data of a study of T cells after yellow fever vaccination. About the study: It was SMART-Seq v4 Ultra Low Input that prepared the fractions with low cell numbers.

This clonotype was detected ten times or more. Its antigen is undetermined. Each CDR3 protein gets one entry after TCRdb re-called the 5' RACE reads with MiXCR. In the table there are about 260,000 distinct CDR3 sequences, around 5.2% of which are singletons. Study results and caveats: Some clonotypes, a small share, were shared between CD4 and CD8 compartments.

There are 13 residues in the CDR3. Trimming took off 4 bases at V and 0 bases at J, with 5 bases between the two ends. Per germline, CDR1 MNHEY and CDR2 SMNVEV (reference sequence). This TCR was recovered from a man between 18 and 29 years old who received the YFV17D yellow fever vaccine. The rearrangement joins TRBV27 to TRBJ2-3; D gene ambiguous. Source: CD4+ T cells sorted from PBMCs, taken on the day of the yellow fever booster vaccination. CDR3 sequence: CASSSSSTDTQYF. The CDR3 DNA is TGTGCCAGCAGTTCCTCAAGCACAGATACGCAGTATTTT.